The 6 T cell receptor beta chains reported below all come from one sample, sequenced in a study of shared clonotypes between healthy human individuals. Libraries were prepared by immunoSEQ multiplex PCR; TCRdb keeps only in-frame clonotypes and omits some of them. The sample holds hundreds of thousands of clones; roughly 72% are singletons and the top ten take around 2%. The sample was memory CD4+ T cells sorted from blood. The subset: CD45RA-negative fraction. Receptors were obtained from a woman aged 25 to 39 in good health.

Points on this clone: At the DNA level, this CDR3 is encoded by other sequences in the same sample as well. The CDR3 nucleotides read TGCGCCAGCAGCTTGGCCAGTCCCTACGAGCAGTACTTC. It specifies CASSLASPYEQYF. The V gene is TRBV5-1, the J gene TRBJ2-7; D not certain. The CDR3 covers 13 residues. Trimming shortened V by 0 bases and J by 2 bases, and 6 bases separated the two germline ends. Looked up from germline, CDR1 is SGHRS and CDR2 is YFSETQ.

This clone was recorded once. This chain connects TRBV7-3 to TRBJ2-5, with D possibly TRBD1 on 6 matching bases. The CDR3 is made up of 15 amino acids. V was cut by 5 bases and J by 5 bases, with 18 bases left in between. The germline V gene has CDR1 SGHTA and CDR2 FQGTGA. CDR3 in amino acids: CASSPLGGRVETQYF. CDR3 in DNA: TGTGCCAGCAGCCCCCTAGGGGGACGGGTTGAGACCCAGTACTTC. Filled out from reference TRBV7-3 and TRBJ2-5, the complete variable domain reads GAGVSQTPSNKVTEKGKYVELRCDPISGHTALYWYRQSLGQGPEFLIYFQGTGAADDSGLPNDRFFAVRPEGSVSTLKIQRTERGDSAVYLCASSPLGGRVETQYFGPGTRLLVL.

The chain couples TRBV6-1 to TRBJ1-1; the match to TRBD1 covers 9 bases. Germline assignment: CDR1 MNHNS and CDR2 SASEGT. The CDR3 has 13 residues. Losses at the gene ends were 6 bases for V and 8 bases for J; bases not matched to a gene: 7. The CDR3 loop reads CASRTQGASEAFF. The CDR3 DNA follows: TGTGCCAGCAGAACACAGGGGGCAAGCGAAGCTTTCTTT.

The chain links TRBV18 to TRBJ1-1, with D possibly being TRBD1 (6 bases). The ends were cut back, 10 bases at V and 3 bases at J, with 21 bases in the middle. This CDR3 region has 15 residues. The germline V gene has CDR1 KGHSH and CDR2 LQKENI. CDR3 amino acids: CATSAGAGGDTEAFF. In nucleotides, the CDR3 is TGTGCCACCTCGGCGGGGGCCGGCGGGGACACTGAAGCTTTCTTT. The full variable domain, its missing parts supplied by reference TRBV18 and TRBJ1-1, is NAGVMQNPRHLVRRRGQEARLRCSPMKGHSHVYWYRQLPEEGLKFMVYLQKENIIDESGMPKERFSAEFPKEGPSILRIQQVVRGDSAAYFCATSAGAGGDTEAFFGQGTRLTVV.

This clone has just a few counts. This chain joins TRBV2 and TRBJ2-3, with a possible D match to TRBD2 (5 bases). Germline V CDR1 and CDR2: SNHLY, FYNNEI. The length of the CDR3 is 15 residues. V lost 5 bases and J 2 bases, leaving 14 bases between the germline ends. CDR3 DNA sequence: TGTGCCAGCAGTATCGAAGCTAGCTCCACAGATACGCAGTATTTT. Translating gives CASSIEASSTDTQYF.

J is TRBJ2-1 and V is TRBV7-8; 14 bases line up with TRBD2. This CDR3 region has 16 residues. Trimming took 5 bases from V and 10 from J; bases not matched to a gene: 10. Germline assignment: CDR1 SGHVS and CDR2 FQNEAQ. CDR3: CASSPPGLAGGGEQFF. Written as DNA, the CDR3 is TGTGCCAGCAGCCCTCCCGGACTAGCGGGAGGAGGAGAGCAGTTCTTC.